The clone carrying this T cell receptor beta chain was seen at least ten times. This sample was taken from a study of T cell repertoires in cytomegalovirus infection. MiXCR, run by TCRdb on the reads, gives a single entry per CDR3 protein. Altogether 250,000 to 300,000 distinct CDR3 sequences are present, approximately 9% being singletons, with the ten largest covering about 15%. There are 16 residues in the CDR3. With 3 bases removed from V and 4 bases from J, the gap between germline ends came to 15 bases. V is TRBV12-3 or TRBV12-4 and J is TRBJ1-4; D is perhaps TRBD1 (6 bases). This TCR derives from a human donor in good health (CMV status not recorded). Some clones in this sample may be carry-over from other donors' samples. Source material: PBMCs. CDR3 residues: CASSFGGAGGNEKLFF. CDR3 sequence (DNA): TGTGCCAGCAGTTTTGGGGGGGCAGGAGGTAATGAAAAACTGTTTTTT.